This T cell receptor beta chain was recorded in a study of shared clonotypes between healthy human individuals. Study-level findings and limits: Several donors held about 5% of naive CD4 clonotypes in common.

CDR3 length: 16 residues. The germline V gene encodes CDR1 PRHDT and CDR2 FYEKMQ (reference sequence). With V trimmed by 5 bases and J by 1 base, 8 bases remained unmatched. About this clone: What it binds is unknown.

Generated by immunoSEQ multiplex PCR, the TCRdb table keeps only in-frame clones and is missing some. Found here are over a million clones, about 76% of them singletons; the top ten hold approximately 1.3%. This receptor was taken from a young man in good health. This chain uses TRBV13 with TRBJ2-5, with 9 bases matching TRBD2. The sample was memory CD4+ T cells sorted from blood. The subset denotes: CD45RA-negative fraction. The CDR3 nucleotides read TGTGCCAGCAGCCCCCAGGGGCGGGGGGGCCAAGAGACCCAGTACTTC. This gives the protein CASSPQGRGGQETQYF.